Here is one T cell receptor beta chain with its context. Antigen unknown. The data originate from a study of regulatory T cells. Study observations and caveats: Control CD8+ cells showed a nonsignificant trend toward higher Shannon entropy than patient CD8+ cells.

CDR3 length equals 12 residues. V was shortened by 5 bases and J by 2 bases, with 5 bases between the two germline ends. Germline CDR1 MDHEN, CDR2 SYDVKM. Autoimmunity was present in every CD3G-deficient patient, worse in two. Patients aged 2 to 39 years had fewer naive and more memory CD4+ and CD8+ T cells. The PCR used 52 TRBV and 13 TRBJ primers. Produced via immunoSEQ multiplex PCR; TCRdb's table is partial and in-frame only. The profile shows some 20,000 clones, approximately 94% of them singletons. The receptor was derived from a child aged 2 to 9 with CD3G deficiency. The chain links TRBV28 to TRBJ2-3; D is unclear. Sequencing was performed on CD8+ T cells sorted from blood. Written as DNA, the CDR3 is TGTGCCAGCAGTGAGGACACAGATACGCAGTATTTT. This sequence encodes CASSEDTDTQYF. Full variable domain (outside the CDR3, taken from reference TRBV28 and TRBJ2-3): DVKVTQSSRYLVKRTGEKVFLECVQDMDHENMFWYRQDPGLGLRLIYFSYDVKMKEKGDIPEGYSVSREKKERFSLILESASTNQTSMYLCASSEDTDTQYFGPGTRLTVL.